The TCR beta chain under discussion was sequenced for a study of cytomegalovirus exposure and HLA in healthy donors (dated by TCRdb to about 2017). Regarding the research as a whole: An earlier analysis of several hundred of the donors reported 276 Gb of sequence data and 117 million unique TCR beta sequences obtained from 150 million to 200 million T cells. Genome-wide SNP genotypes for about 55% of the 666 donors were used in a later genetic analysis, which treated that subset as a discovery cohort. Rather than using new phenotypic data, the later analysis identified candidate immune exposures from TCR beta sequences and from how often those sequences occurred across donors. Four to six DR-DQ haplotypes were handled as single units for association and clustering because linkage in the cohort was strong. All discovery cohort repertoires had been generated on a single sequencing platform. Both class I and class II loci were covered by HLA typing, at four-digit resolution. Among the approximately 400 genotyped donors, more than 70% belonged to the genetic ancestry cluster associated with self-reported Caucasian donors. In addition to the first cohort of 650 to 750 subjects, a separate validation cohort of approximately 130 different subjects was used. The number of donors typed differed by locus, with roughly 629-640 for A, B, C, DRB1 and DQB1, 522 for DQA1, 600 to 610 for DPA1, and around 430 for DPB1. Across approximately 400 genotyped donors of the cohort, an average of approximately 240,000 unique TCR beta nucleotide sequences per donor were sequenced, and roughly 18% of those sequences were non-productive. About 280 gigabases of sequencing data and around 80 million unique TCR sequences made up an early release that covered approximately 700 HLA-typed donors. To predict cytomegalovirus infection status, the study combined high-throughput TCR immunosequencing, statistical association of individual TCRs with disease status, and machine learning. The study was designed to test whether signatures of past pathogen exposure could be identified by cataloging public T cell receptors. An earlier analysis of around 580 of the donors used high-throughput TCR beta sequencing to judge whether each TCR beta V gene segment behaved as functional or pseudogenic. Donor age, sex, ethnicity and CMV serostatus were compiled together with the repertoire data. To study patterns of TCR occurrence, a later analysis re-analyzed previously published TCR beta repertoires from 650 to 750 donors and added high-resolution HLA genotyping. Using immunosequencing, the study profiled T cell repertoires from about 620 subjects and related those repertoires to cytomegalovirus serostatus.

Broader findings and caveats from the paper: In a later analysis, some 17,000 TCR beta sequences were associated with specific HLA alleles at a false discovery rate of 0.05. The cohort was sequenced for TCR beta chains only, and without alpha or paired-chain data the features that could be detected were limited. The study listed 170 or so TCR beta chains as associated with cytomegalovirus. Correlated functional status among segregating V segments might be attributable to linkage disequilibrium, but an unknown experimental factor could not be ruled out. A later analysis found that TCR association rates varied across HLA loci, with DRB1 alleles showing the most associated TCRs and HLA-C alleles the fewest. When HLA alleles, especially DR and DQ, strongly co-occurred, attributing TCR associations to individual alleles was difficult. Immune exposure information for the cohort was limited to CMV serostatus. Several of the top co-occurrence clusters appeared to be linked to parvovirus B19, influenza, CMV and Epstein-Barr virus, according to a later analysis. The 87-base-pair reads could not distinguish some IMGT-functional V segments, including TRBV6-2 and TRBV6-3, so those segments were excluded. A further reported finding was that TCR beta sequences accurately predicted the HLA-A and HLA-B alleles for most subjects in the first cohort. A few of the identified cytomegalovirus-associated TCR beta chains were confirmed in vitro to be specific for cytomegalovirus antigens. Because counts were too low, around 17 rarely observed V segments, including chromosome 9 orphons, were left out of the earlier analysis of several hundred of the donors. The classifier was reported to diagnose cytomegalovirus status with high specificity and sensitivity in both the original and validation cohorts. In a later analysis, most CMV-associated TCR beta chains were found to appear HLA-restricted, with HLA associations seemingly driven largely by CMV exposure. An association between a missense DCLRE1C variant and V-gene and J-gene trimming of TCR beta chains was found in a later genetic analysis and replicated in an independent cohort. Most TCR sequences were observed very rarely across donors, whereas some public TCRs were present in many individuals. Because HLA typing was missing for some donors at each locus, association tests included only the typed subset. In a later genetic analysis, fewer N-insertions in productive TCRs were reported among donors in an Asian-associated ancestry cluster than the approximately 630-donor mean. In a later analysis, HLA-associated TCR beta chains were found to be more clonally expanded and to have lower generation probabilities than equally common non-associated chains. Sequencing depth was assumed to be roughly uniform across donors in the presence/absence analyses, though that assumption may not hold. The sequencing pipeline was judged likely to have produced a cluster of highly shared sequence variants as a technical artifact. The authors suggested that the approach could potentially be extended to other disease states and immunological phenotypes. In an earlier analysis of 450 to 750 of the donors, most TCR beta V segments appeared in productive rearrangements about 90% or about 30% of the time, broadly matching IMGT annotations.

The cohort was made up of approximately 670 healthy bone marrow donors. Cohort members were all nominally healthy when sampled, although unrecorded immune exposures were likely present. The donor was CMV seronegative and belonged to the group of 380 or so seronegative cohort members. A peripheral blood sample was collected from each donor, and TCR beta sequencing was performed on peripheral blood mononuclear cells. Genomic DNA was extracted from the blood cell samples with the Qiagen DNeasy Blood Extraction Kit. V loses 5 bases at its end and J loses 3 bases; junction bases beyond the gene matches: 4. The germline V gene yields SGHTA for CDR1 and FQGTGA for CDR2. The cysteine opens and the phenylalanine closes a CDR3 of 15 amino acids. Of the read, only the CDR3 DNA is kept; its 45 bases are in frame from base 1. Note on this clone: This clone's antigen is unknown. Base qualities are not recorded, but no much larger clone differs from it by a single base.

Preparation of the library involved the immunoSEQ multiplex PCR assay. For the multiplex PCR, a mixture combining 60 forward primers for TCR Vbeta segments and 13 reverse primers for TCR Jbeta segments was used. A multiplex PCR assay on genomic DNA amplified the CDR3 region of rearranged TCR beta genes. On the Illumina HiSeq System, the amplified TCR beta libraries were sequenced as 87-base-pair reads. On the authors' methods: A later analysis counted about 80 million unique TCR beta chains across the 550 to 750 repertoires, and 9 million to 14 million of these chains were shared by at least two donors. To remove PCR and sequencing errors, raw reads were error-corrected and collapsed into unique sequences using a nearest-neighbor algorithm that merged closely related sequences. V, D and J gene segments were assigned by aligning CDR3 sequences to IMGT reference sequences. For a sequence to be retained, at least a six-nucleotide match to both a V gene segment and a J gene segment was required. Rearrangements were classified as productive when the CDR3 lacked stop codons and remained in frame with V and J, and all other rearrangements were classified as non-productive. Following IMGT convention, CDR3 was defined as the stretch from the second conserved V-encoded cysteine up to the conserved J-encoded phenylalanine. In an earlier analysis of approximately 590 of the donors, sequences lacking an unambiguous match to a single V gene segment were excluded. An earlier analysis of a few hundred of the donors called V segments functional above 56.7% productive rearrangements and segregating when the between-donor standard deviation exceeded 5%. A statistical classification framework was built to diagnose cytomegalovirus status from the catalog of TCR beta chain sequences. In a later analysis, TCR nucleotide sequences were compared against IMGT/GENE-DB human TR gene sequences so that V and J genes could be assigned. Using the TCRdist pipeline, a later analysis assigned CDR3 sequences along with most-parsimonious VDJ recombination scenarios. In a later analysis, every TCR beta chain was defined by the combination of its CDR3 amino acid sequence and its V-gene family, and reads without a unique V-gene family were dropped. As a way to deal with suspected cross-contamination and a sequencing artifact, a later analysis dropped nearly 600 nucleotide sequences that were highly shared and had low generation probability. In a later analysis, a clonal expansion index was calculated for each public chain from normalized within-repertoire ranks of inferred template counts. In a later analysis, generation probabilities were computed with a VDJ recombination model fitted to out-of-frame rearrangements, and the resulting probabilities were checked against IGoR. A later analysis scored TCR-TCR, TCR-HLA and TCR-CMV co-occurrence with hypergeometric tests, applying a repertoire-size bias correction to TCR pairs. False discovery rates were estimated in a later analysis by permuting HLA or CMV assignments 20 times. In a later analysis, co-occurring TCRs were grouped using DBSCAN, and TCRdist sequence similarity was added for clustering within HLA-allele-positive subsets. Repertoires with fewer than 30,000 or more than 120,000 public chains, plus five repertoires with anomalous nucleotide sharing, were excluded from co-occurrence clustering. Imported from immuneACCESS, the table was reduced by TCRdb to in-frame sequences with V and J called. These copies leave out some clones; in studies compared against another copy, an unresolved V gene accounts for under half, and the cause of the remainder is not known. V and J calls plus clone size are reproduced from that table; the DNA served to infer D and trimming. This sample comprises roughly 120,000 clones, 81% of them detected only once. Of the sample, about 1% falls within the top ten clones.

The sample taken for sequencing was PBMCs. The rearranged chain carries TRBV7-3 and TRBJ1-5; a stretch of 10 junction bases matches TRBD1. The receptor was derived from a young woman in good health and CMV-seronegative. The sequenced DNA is TGTGCCAGCAGCCGGACAGGGGGTATCAATCAGCCCCAGCATTTT. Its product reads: CASSRTGGINQPQHF.